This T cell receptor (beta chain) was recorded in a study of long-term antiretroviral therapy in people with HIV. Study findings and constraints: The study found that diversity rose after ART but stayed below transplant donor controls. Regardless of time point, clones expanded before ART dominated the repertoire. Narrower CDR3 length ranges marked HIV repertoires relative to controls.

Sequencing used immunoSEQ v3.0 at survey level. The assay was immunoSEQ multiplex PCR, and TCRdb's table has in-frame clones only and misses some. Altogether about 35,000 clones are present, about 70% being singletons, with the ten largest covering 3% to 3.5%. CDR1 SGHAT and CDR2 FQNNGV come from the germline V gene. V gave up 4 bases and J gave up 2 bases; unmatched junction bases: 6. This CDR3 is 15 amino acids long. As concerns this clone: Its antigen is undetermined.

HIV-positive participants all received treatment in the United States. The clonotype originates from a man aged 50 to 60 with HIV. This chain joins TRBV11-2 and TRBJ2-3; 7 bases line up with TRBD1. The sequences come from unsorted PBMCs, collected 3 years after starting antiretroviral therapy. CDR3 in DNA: TGTGCCAGCAGCTCCCGGGACAGTAACACAGATACGCAGTATTTT. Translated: CASSSRDSNTDTQYF.